This TCR beta chain was observed in a study of CD8 T cells in ankylosing spondylitis. Notes on the study in general: Among TCR beta sequences, a motif of 7 to 9 highly homologous variants appeared characteristic of ankylosing spondylitis blood. Disease-linked clones bore a CD8+ phenotype, appearing relatively rarely in peripheral blood.

MiXCR, applied by TCRdb to the 5' RACE reads, yields one record per CDR3 protein. The repertoire holds about 510,000 distinct CDR3 sequences, with less than 6% as singletons. The CDR3 sequence is 14 residues long. Trimming removed 6 bases from V and 4 bases from J, with 15 bases in between. Per germline, CDR1 SGHTA and CDR2 FQGNSA. This clonotype has a count of ten or more. Its antigen is not identified. The clonotype comes from a male donor with ankylosing spondylitis. The specimen sequenced was blood, either unsorted or a sorted T cell fraction (not recorded which). The genes are TRBV7-2 and TRBJ1-2, with D uncertain. CDR3 region: CASSLKVGPYGYTF. DNA of the CDR3: TGTGCCAGCAGTCTTAAAGTGGGCCCCTATGGCTACACCTTC. The full variable domain, rest sourced from reference TRBV7-2 and TRBJ1-2, is GAGVSQSPSNKVTEKGKDVELRCDPISGHTALYWYRQSLGQGLEFLIYFQGNSAPDKSGLPSDRFSAERTGGSVSTLTIQRTQQEDSAVYLCASSLKVGPYGYTFGSGTRLTVV.